This TCR beta chain is from a study of blood T cell repertoires in COVID-19. Study background: There were acute and convalescent COVID-19 samples, and they came from the United States, Italy and Spain. The cDNA or gDNA used as material had been derived from T cells, B-cell-depleted T cells, or PBMCs.

The V and J ends lost 3 bases and 0 bases respectively, with 10 bases between them. The CDR3 loop spans 15 amino acids. Germline V gene sequence: CDR1 MNHEY, CDR2 SMNVEV (reference sequence). Original processing notes: The authors estimated nucleated cell counts from reference gene primer amplification. Using immunoSEQ multiplex PCR, the repertoire was profiled, and TCRdb retains in-frame clones only, with some absent. D and trimming were read from the DNA, whereas the V and J calls and clone size are those reported in that table. The sample shows 110,000 to 150,000 clones, approximately 86% of them seen only once.

The chain has TRBV27 and TRBJ2-3, with unresolved D. The specimen sequenced was peripheral blood. This TCR was recovered from a human donor in a cohort sampled during active COVID-19. The CDR3 region is CASSFKHPSTDTQYF. In DNA form, the CDR3 reads TGTGCCAGCAGTTTTAAGCATCCTAGCACAGATACGCAGTATTTT.